A single sample gave rise to the 28 T cell receptor beta chains below, sequenced in a study of beta chain features in type 1 diabetes. General study results and limits: TCRB CDR3s were moderately but significantly shorter in Type 1 diabetes patients in all four CD4+ subsets.

Every bit of the isolated RNA underwent reverse transcription, so sequencing read expressed TCRB transcripts. Profiled with immunoSEQ multiplex PCR; TCRdb holds only in-frame clones, not every one. The table shows 50,000 to 65,000 clones, with roughly 41% occurring only once. No antigen has been assigned to these receptors. The sample taken for sequencing was Tregs from blood. These receptors were collected from a man between 25 and 39 years old with type 1 diabetes.

This clone showed up just a few times. This rearrangement joins TRBV29-1 to TRBJ2-5, with TRBD2 matching 10 bases. The V and J ends lost 3 bases and 4 bases, in that order; junction bases with no gene match: 8. The CDR3 totals 15 residues. Germline-derived CDR1 and CDR2 are SQVTM and ANQGSEA. CDR3 amino acids: CSVDRLAGEVETQYF. For the CDR3, the DNA is TGCAGCGTTGATAGGCTAGCGGGAGAGGTAGAGACCCAGTACTTC.

This clone was seen more than once but under ten times. The rearrangement joins TRBV18 to TRBJ1-2, with D unresolved. V lost 2 bases, J lost 8 bases, and 15 bases lay in between. The CDR3 is 14 amino acids. Germline V lookup: CDR1 KGHSH, CDR2 LQKENI. The CDR3 nucleotides are TGTGCCAGCTCACCAGGAAGTCAGGCAGGCGGCTACACCTTC. Translation gives CASSPGSQAGGYTF.

The genes are TRBV28 and TRBJ2-7; TRBD2 is a possible D gene (5 bases). This CDR3 contains 14 residues. Per germline, CDR1 MDHEN and CDR2 SYDVKM. V lost 5 bases and J 4 bases, leaving 15 bases between the germline ends. CDR3 bases: TGTGCCAGCAGTAGATACCGGGGAGATTACGAGCAGTACTTC. Its translation: CASSRYRGDYEQYF.

Notes on this clone: Sequence at one end of the junction differs from germline and may be a read error. The chain recombines TRBV9 with TRBJ2-2; the D gene is possibly TRBD2 (6 bases). CDR1 is SGDLS and CDR2 is YYNGEE in the germline V gene. This CDR3 is built from 14 residues. The CDR3 bases are TGTGCCAGCAGCGTAGGCGGGAACGCCGGGGAGCTGTTTTTT. Protein: CASSVGGNAGELFF.

V gene TRBV27 combines with J gene TRBJ1-1, with D possibly TRBD1 on 6 matching bases. CDR1 and CDR2 (germline): MNHEY, SMNVEV (reference sequence). V shed 6 bases and J shed 1 base, with 18 bases lying between them. This CDR3 is built from 16 residues. CDR3 nucleotides: TGTGCCAGCAGCTATCTACCAGGGGCGAGGAACACTGAAGCTTTCTTT. It encodes CASSYLPGARNTEAFF.

This clone has just a few counts. The chain joins TRBV29-1 to TRBJ2-5; 13 nucleotides line up with TRBD2. V was clipped by 4 bases and J by 2 bases; unmatched bases: 10. Germline lookup yields CDR1 SQVTM and CDR2 ANQGSEA. This CDR3 is built from 17 residues. In DNA, the CDR3 is TGCAGCGTTGGGGGACTAGCGGGATTCACTAAACAAGAGACCCAGTACTTC. Its protein product is CSVGGLAGFTKQETQYF. The full variable domain, with the rest looked up from reference TRBV29-1 and TRBJ2-5, is SAVISQKPSRDICQRGTSLTIQCQVDSQVTMMFWYRQQPGQSLTLIATANQGSEATYESGFVIDKFPISRPNLTFSTLTVSNMSPEDSSIYLCSVGGLAGFTKQETQYFGPGTRLLVL.

V gene TRBV11-2 combines with J gene TRBJ2-1, with TRBD2 identical over 12 bases. The V segment lost 4 bases and the J segment 4 bases; nucleotides outside the gene matches: 14. The CDR3 contains 19 residues. Germline assignment: CDR1 SGHAT and CDR2 FQNNGV. The CDR3 spells CASSSDRPLLAGGYNEQFF. Written as DNA, the CDR3 is TGTGCCAGCAGCTCAGATCGGCCACTTCTAGCGGGAGGGTACAATGAGCAGTTCTTC. Full variable domain (remainder filled in from reference TRBV11-2 and TRBJ2-1): EAGVAQSPRYKIIEKRQSVAFWCNPISGHATLYWYQQILGQGPKLLIQFQNNGVVDDSQLPKDRFSAERLKGVDSTLKIQPAKLEDSAVYLCASSSDRPLLAGGYNEQFFGPGTRLTVL.

The V call is TRBV27, the J call TRBJ2-1, with 10 positions matching TRBD2. Per the germline V gene, CDR1 is MNHEY and CDR2 is SMNVEV (reference sequence). Trimming cost V 1 base and J 7 bases; bases outside gene matches: 10. There are 17 residues in the CDR3. This chain's CDR3 is CASSLLITSGIPNEQFF. The DNA of the CDR3 is TGTGCCAGCAGTTTATTAATTACTAGCGGGATTCCAAATGAGCAGTTCTTC.

The gene calls are TRBV28 and TRBJ1-1; TRBD1 matches 7 bases. CDR3 length: 14 amino acids. Germline trimming cut 6 bases from V and 6 bases from J; bases unmatched to any gene: 10. Germline lookup yields CDR1 MDHEN and CDR2 SYDVKM. CDR3 nucleotide sequence: TGTGCCAGCAGAAAGGGACAGTCTAGGTCTGAAGCTTTCTTT. Translating it yields CASRKGQSRSEAFF.

The V gene is TRBV6-1, the J gene TRBJ2-2, with D hard to call. CDR3 length: 11 residues. Per germline, CDR1 MNHNS and CDR2 SASEGT. V lost 5 bases, J lost 6 bases, and 4 bases lay in between. CDR3 sequence reads: CASSYPGELFF. The CDR3 DNA is TGTGCCAGCAGTTATCCCGGGGAGCTGTTTTTT.

This clone has only a few counts. The chain uses TRBV6-1 and TRBJ2-7; D not resolved. Trimming took off 6 bases at V and 3 bases at J, with 6 bases between the two ends. Germline CDR1 MNHNS, CDR2 SASEGT. This CDR3 comprises 11 residues. The CDR3 protein is CASREHYEQYF. The CDR3 region has the DNA TGTGCCAGCAGAGAGCACTACGAGCAGTACTTC.

The chain links TRBV9 to TRBJ2-1, with 7 bases aligning to TRBD2. CDR1 SGDLS and CDR2 YYNGEE come from the germline V gene. The CDR3 has 16 amino acids. V shed 0 bases, J shed 1 base, and the junction held 4 bases outside the gene matches. Here the CDR3 DNA reads TGTGCCAGCAGCGTAGGGCCAGCGGGGTCCTACAATGAGCAGTTCTTC. It is translated as CASSVGPAGSYNEQFF.

This chain connects TRBV2 to TRBJ2-3; tentative D call: TRBD1 (5 bases). Between the trimmed V and J ends, which lost 3 bases and 0 bases, there was a span of 7 bases. The CDR3 sequence is 14 residues long. CDR1 SNHLY and CDR2 FYNNEI come from the germline V gene. For the CDR3, the DNA is TGTGCCAGCAGTGAGGGGCTGAGCACAGATACGCAGTATTTT. It translates to CASSEGLSTDTQYF.

This chain uses TRBV7-9 with TRBJ1-6; weak D call: TRBD1 (5 bases). CDR1 and CDR2 from the germline V gene are SEHNR and FQNEAQ (reference sequence). This CDR3 spans 13 amino acids. V lost 1 base to trimming and J lost 10 bases, with 8 bases between them. CDR3 loop: CASSLGGDSPLHF. For the CDR3, the DNA is TGTGCCAGCAGCTTAGGGGGGGACTCACCCCTCCACTTT.

The chain couples TRBV7-9 to TRBJ2-3; perhaps TRBD2 as D (5 bases). The CDR3 totals 16 residues. The germline V and J ends were trimmed by 5 bases and 2 bases, with 17 bases remaining between them. The germline gives CDR1 SEHNR, CDR2 FQNEAQ (reference sequence). As DNA, the CDR3 is TGTGCCAGCAGCCTACTCGGGGTGTTAATCACAGATACGCAGTATTTT. Encoded protein: CASSLLGVLITDTQYF. The full variable domain, rest sourced from reference TRBV7-9 and TRBJ2-3, is DTGVSQNPRHKITKRGQNVTFRCDPISEHNRLYWYRQTLGQGPEFLTYFQNEAQLEKSRLLSDRFSAERPKGSFSTLEIQRTEQGDSAMYLCASSLLGVLITDTQYFGPGTRLTVL.

This rearrangement joins TRBV7-8 to TRBJ2-1, with 13 bases lining up with TRBD2. The ends lost 1 base at V and 7 bases at J; junction bases unmatched: 10. This CDR3 spans 18 amino acids. CDR1 SGHVS and CDR2 FQNEAQ come from the germline V gene. The CDR3 nucleotides are TGTGCCAGCAGCTTAGATGCGAGGACTAGCGGGAGAAGAAATGAGCAGTTCTTC. This sequence encodes CASSLDARTSGRRNEQFF.

CDR3 nucleotide sequence: TGCAGCGTTGGTCAAAGGGAGACCGGGGAGCTGTTTTTT. Its translation: CSVGQRETGELFF. The rearrangement joins TRBV29-1 to TRBJ2-2, with D maybe TRBD2 (5 bases). The V end lost 4 bases, the J end lost 5 bases, and 11 bases lay between the germline ends. CDR1 and CDR2 from the germline V gene are SQVTM and ANQGSEA. The CDR3 has 13 residues.

The table lists this clone with a few counts. This chain links TRBV7-9 with TRBJ2-5; 7 nucleotides line up with TRBD2. The ends lost 4 bases at V and 7 bases at J; junction bases unmatched: 6. The CDR3 has 13 residues. In germline, CDR1 is SEHNR, CDR2 FQNEAQ (reference sequence). In DNA form, the CDR3 reads TGTGCCAGCAGCTATACTAGCGATGGGACCCAGTACTTC. Residues: CASSYTSDGTQYF.

The V and J genes are TRBV4-2 and TRBJ2-7, with TRBD1 matching over 12 bases. V shed 0 bases, J shed 3 bases, and the junction held 9 bases outside the gene matches. This CDR3 region has 18 residues. The germline V gene has CDR1 LGHNA and CDR2 YNFKEQ. The CDR3 nucleotides read TGTGCCAGCAGCCAAGATCGTGGGACAGGGGGCTTCGGCTACGAGCAGTACTTC. Its translation: CASSQDRGTGGFGYEQYF.

The V and J genes are TRBV6-1 and TRBJ2-5; D remains ambiguous. The germline V and J ends were trimmed by 2 bases and 7 bases, with 5 bases remaining between them. The CDR3 sequence is 11 residues long. CDR1 and CDR2 (germline): MNHNS, SASEGT. CDR3 coding DNA: TGTGCCAGCAGTGAAATAGTGACCCAGTACTTC. Amino acid sequence: CASSEIVTQYF.

The chain joins TRBV2 to TRBJ2-1; 7 bases match TRBD1. The CDR3 is made up of 11 amino acids. V lost 8 bases, J lost 7 bases, and 2 bases stayed unmatched. In germline, CDR1 is SNHLY, CDR2 FYNNEI. The CDR3 spells CASQGENEQFF. CDR3 bases: TGTGCCAGCCAGGGGGAGAATGAGCAGTTCTTC.

The rearrangement links TRBV19 to TRBJ1-5, with D hard to call. The germline V and J ends were trimmed by 5 bases and 2 bases, with 16 bases remaining between them. The V gene's germline CDR1 is LNHDA and CDR2 SQIVND (reference sequence). The CDR3 has 16 amino acids. The CDR3 protein is CASSRQEAVGNQPQHF. CDR3 nucleotide sequence: TGTGCCAGTAGTCGGCAGGAGGCGGTAGGCAATCAGCCCCAGCATTTT.

As concerns this clone: The sample carries other DNA sequences with the same CDR3. J is TRBJ1-5 and V is TRBV27, with a tentative D call TRBD1 (5 bases). This CDR3 is 12 amino acids long. Germline assignment: CDR1 MNHEY and CDR2 SMNVEV (reference sequence). V was shortened by 3 bases and J by 7 bases, with 7 bases between the two germline ends. CDR3 loop: CASSFTGQPQHF. CDR3 coding DNA: TGTGCCAGCAGTTTCACAGGACAGCCCCAGCATTTT.

The gene calls are TRBV6-1 and TRBJ1-1; D might be TRBD1 (6 bases). Germline V lookup: CDR1 MNHNS, CDR2 SASEGT. This CDR3 is built from 14 residues. V shed 7 bases and J shed 0 bases, with 12 bases lying between them. The CDR3 coding sequence is TGTGCCAGCATCAAGGGGGACATGAACACTGAAGCTTTCTTT. Its translation is CASIKGDMNTEAFF.

This clone was detected only once. This sequence joins TRBV6-1 and TRBJ2-1; 8 bases are a match to TRBD1. With V trimmed by 10 bases and J by 8 bases, 7 bases remained unmatched. Looked up from germline, CDR1 is MNHNS and CDR2 is SASEGT. The CDR3 extends over 12 amino acids. The CDR3 region is CATATGVYEQFF. CDR3 nucleotide sequence: TGTGCCACCGCGACAGGGGTGTATGAGCAGTTCTTC.

This clone was counted a few times. The rearrangement joins TRBV5-1 to TRBJ2-3; tentative D call: TRBD2 (5 bases). Germline CDR1 and CDR2: SGHRS and YFSETQ. Trimming removed 2 bases at V and 6 bases at J, with 13 bases between. The CDR3 spans 14 residues. DNA for the CDR3: TGCGCCAGCAGCTTTAACGGGGATCGGGATACGCAGTATTTT. Protein: CASSFNGDRDTQYF.

This clone was observed a single time. The CDR3 nucleotides read TGTGCCAGCAGCCGATTACAGGGGGCTGGGATCGAGCAGTACTTC. This translates into CASSRLQGAGIEQYF. The chain uses TRBV14 and TRBJ2-7; 9 nucleotides align to TRBD1. The CDR3 has 15 amino acids. Germline CDR1 reads SGHDN; CDR2 reads FVKESK. The V gene end was trimmed by 4 bases and the J gene end by 6 bases; junction bases not matched to a gene: 10.

The rearrangement links TRBV5-1 to TRBJ2-4, with 8 bases that match TRBD1. CDR1 and CDR2 (germline): SGHRS, YFSETQ. This CDR3 has 16 residues. V lost 0 bases to trimming and J lost 9 bases; unmatched junction nucleotides: 11. The CDR3 DNA reads as TGCGCCAGCAGCTTGGTATTGGCAGGGGGCTTGGGCATTCAGTACTTC. Translated, it gives CASSLVLAGGLGIQYF.